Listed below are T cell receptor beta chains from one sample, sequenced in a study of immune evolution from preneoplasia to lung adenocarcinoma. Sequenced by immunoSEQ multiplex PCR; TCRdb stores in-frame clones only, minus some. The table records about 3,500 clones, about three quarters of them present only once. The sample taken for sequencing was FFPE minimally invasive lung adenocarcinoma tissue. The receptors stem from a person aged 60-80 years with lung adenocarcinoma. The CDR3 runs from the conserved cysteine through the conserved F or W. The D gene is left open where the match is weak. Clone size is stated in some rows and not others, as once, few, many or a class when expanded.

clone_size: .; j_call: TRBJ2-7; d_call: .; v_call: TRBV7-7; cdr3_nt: TGTGCTAGCAGCTTAGCGTGGGGAGTCTCCTACGAGCAGTACTTC; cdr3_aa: CASSLAWGVSYEQYF
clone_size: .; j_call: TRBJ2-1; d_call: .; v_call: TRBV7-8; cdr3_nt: TGTGCCAGCAGCTTAGAAGGGACCGCTTTCAGCGAGCAGTTCTTC; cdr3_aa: CASSLEGTAFSEQFF
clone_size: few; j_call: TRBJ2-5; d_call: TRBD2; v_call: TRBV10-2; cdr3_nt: TGCGCCAGTCAGATAGCGGGAGCGGAGACCCAGTACTTC; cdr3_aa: CASQIAGAETQYF
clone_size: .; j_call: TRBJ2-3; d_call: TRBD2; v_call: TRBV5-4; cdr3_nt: TGTGCCAGCAGGCCTACTAGCGGGAGGGCCGGAGATACGCAGTATTTT; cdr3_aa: CASRPTSGRAGDTQYF
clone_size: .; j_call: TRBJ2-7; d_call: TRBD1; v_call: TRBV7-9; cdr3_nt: TGTGCCAGCAGCCCCCGCGGACAGGGCGACTACGAGCAGTACTTC; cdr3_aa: CASSPRGQGDYEQYF
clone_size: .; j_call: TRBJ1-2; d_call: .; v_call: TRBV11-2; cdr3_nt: TGTGCCAGCAGCCCGGGACAATCTAACTATGGCTACACCTTC; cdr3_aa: CASSPGQSNYGYTF
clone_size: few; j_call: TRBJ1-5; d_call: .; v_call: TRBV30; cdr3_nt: TGTGCCTGGAACTCCCAAGATCAGCCCCAGCATTTT; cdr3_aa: CAWNSQDQPQHF
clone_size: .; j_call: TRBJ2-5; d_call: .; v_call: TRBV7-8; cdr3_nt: TGTGCCAGCAGCCCCAACGCGCTAAACCAAGAGACCCAGTACTTC; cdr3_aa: CASSPNALNQETQYF
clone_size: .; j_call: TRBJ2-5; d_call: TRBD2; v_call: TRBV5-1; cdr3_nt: TGCGCCAGCCGATCCCCAACTAGCGGGGGATTCCAAGAGACCCAGTACTTC; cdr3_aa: CASRSPTSGGFQETQYF
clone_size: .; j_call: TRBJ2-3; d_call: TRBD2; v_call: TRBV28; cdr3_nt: TGTGCCAGCATTGCGGGAGGGCCCGAGGATACGCAGTATTTT; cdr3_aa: CASIAGGPEDTQYF
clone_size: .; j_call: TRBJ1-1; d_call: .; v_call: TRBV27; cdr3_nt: TGTGCCAGCAGTTTATCGTCACTAACGACTGAAGCTTTCTTT; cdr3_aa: CASSLSSLTTEAFF
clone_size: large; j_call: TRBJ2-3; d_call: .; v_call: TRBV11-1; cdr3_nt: TGTGCCAGCAGCCCAGGGGGGGGCCGCACAGATACGCAGTATTTT; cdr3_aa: CASSPGGGRTDTQYF
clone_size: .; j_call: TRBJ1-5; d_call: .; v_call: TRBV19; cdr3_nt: TGTGCCAGTACCCCCCCCTCCAAAGGACCCCAGCATTTT; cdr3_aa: CASTPPSKGPQHF
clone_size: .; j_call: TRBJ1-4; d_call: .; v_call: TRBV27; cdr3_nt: TGTGCCAGCAGTTTAAGGGGGGAAAAACTGTTTTTT; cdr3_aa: CASSLRGEKLFF
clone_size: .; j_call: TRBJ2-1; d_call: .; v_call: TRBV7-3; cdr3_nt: TGTGCCAGCAGCTTAAGCGGGGCCCAGTACAATGAGCAGTTCTTC; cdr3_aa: CASSLSGAQYNEQFF
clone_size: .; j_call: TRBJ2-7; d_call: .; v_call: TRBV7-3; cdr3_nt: TGTGCCAGCAGCGCCACCGGGAGCGGGCCAAAGTACTTC; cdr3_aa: CASSATGSGPKYF
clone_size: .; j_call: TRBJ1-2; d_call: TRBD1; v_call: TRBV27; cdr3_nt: TGTGCCAGCAGTTTAAGCACAGGGGAGGACTATGGCTACACCTTC; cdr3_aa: CASSLSTGEDYGYTF
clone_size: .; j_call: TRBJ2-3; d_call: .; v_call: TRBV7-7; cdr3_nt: TGTGCTAGCAGCTTGGCCGGGGCTGAGAATACGCAGTATTTT; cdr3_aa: CASSLAGAENTQYF
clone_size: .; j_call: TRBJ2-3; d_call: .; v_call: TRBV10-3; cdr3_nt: TGTGCCATCAATGAGGGGGTTGCAGATACGCAGTATTTT; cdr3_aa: CAINEGVADTQYF
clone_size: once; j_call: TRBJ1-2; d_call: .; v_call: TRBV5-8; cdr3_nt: TGTGCCAGCACCCCCCGGGGGGGGGACTATGGCTACACCTTC; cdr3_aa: CASTPRGGDYGYTF
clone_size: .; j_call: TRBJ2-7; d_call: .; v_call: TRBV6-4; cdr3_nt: TGTGCCAGCAGTGAGCATCCAGGGCGGGGTGCCTACGAGCAGTACTTC; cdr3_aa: CASSEHPGRGAYEQYF
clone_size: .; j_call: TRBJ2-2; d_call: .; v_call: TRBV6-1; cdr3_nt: TGTGCCAGCAGTGAAAGGGGTTGGGGTGAAGCGGATACCGGGGAGCTGTTTTTT; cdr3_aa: CASSERGWGEADTGELFF
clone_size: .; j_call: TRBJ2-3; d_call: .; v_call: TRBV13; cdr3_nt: TGTGCCAGCAGCTCCCTAGCGCGTACAGATACGCAGTATTTT; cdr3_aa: CASSSLARTDTQYF
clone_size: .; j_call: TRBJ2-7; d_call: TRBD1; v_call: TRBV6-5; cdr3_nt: TGTGCCAGCAGCCCTGACAGGGTTACGTACGAGCAGTACTTC; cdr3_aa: CASSPDRVTYEQYF
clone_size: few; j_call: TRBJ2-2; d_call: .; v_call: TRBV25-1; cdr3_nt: TGTGCCAGCAAAGCCCCGGGTGACACCGGGGAGCTGTTTTTT; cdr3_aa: CASKAPGDTGELFF
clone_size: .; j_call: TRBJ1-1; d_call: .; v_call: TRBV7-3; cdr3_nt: TGTGCCAGCAGGGAGGGTTTGGGCACTGAAGCTTTCTTT; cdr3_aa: CASREGLGTEAFF
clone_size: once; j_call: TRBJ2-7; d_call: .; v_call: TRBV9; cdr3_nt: TGTGCCAGCAGCGCTCGCCTGACCGCCAGCTCCTACGAGCAGTACTTC; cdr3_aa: CASSARLTASSYEQYF
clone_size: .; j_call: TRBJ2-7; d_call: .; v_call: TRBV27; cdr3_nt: TGTGCCAGCAGTCCATTCCTAGAAGCTCTCGAGCAGTACTTC; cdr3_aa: CASSPFLEALEQYF
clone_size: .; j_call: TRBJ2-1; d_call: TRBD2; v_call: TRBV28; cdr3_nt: TGTGCCAGCAGCCCCTCCGGGACTAGCGGGAGGAGAAACAATGAGCAGTTCTTC; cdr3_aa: CASSPSGTSGRRNNEQFF
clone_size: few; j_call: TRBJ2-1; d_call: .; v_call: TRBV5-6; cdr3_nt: TGTGCCAGCAGTAGGGACACGAGCTCCTACAATGAGCAGTTCTTC; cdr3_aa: CASSRDTSSYNEQFF
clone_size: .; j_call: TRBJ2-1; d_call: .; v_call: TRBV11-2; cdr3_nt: TGTGCCAGCAGCTTAAGCGGGTCCTACAATGAGCAGTTCTTC; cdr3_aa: CASSLSGSYNEQFF
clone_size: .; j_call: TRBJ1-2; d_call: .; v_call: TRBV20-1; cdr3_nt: TGCAGTGACGGAGGGGTAAAGGGCTACACCTTC; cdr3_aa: CSDGGVKGYTF
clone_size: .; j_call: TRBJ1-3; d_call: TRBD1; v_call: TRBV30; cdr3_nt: TGTGCCTGGAGTATCACAGGGGCTGGAAACACCATATATTTT; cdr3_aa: CAWSITGAGNTIYF
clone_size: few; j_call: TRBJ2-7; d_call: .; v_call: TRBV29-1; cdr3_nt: TGCAGCGTTGATAGGTCAGGGAACGAGCAGTACTTC; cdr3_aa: CSVDRSGNEQYF
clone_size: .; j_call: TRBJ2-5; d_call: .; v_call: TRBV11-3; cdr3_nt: TGTGCCAGCGACCCTGGGGCGGGGGAGACCCAGTACTTC; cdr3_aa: CASDPGAGETQYF
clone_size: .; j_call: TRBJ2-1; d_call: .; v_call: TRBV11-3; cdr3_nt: TGTGCCAGCAGCTTAAGGGGAGGGCAGTTCTTC; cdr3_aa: CASSLRGGQFF
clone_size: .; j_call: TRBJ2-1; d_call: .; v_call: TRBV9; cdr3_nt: TGTGCCAGCAGCGTAGGCGTAGCCAATGAGCAGTTCTTC; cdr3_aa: CASSVGVANEQFF
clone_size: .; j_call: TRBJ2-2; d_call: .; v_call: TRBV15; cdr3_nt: TGTGCCACCAGCAGAGATCTAATGCAGGCCAACACCGGGGAGCTGTTTTTT; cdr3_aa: CATSRDLMQANTGELFF
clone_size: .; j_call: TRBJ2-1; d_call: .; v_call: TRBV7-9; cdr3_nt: TGTGCCAGCAGCTTAGAAAGGAACAATGAGCAGTTCTTC; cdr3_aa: CASSLERNNEQFF
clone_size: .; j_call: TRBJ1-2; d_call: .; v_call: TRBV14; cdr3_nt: TGTGCCAGCAGCCAAGAGGGCAGCGGGGGCTACACCTTC; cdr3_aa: CASSQEGSGGYTF
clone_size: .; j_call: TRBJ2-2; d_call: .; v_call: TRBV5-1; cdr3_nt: TGCGCCAGCAGTTTTAGAGCGGCTGACACCGGGGAGCTGTTTTTT; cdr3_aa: CASSFRAADTGELFF
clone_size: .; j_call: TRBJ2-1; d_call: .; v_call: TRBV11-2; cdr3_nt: TGTGCCAGCACCTCATCCGAGGATGAGCAGTTCTTC; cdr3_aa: CASTSSEDEQFF
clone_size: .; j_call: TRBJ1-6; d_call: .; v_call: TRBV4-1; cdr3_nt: TGCGCCAGCAGCCAAGAGGCGAGGCCTTCCTATAATTCACCCCTCCACTTT; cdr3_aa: CASSQEARPSYNSPLHF
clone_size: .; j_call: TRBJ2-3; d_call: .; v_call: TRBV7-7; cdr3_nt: TGTGCTAGCAGCCCAGGGGGTGGTAGCGGAAGCACAGATACGCAGTATTTT; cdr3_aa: CASSPGGGSGSTDTQYF
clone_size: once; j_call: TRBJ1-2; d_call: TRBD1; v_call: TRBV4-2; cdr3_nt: TGTGCCAGCAGCCAAGATAGAGGACAGGGGTATGGCTACACCTTC; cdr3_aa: CASSQDRGQGYGYTF